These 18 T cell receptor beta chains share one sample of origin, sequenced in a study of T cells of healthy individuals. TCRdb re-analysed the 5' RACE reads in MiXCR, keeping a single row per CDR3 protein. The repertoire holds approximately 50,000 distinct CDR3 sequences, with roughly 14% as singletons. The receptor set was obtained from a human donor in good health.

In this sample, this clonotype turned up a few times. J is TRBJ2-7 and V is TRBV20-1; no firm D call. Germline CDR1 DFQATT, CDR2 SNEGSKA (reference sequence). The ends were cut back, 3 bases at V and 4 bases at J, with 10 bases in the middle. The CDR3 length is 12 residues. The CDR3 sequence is CSASFPEYEQYF. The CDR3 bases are TGCAGTGCTAGCTTTCCCGAGTACGAGCAGTACTTC.

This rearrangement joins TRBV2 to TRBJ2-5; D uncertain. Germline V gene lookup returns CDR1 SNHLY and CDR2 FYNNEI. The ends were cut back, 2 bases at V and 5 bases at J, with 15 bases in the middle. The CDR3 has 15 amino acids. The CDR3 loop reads CASSENDLPQETQYF. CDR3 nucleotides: TGTGCCAGCAGTGAAAACGACCTTCCTCAGGAGACCCAGTACTTC.

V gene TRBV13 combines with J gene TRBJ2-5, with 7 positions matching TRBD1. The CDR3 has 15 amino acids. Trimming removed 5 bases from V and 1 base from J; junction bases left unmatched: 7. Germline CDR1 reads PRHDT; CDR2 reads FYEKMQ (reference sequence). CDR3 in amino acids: CASSLPRQGQETQYF. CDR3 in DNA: TGTGCCAGCAGCCTGCCTCGACAGGGCCAAGAGACCCAGTACTTC.

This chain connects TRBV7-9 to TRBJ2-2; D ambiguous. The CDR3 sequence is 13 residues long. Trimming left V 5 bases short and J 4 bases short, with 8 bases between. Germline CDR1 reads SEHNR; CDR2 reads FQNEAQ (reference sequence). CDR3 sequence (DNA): TGTGCCAGCAGCGGTACGAGCACCGGGGAGCTGTTTTTT. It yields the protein CASSGTSTGELFF.

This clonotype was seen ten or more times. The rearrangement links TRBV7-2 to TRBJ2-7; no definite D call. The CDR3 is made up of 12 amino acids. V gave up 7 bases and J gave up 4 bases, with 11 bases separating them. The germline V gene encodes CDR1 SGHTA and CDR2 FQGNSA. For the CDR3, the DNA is TGTGCCAGCACCTCGACCCCATACGAGCAGTACTTC. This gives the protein CASTSTPYEQYF.

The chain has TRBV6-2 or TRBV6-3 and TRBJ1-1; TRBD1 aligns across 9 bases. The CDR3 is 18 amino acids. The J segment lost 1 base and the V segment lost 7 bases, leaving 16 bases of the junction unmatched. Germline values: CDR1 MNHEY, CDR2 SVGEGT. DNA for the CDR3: TGTGCCAGCAACAAACAGGGGGCCGGAGCACGTGGGAACACTGAAGCTTTCTTT. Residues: CASNKQGAGARGNTEAFF.

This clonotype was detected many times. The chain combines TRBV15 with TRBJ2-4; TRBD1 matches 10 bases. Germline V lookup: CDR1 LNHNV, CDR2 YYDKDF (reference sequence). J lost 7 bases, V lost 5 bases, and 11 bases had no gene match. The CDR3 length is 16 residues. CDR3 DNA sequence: TGTGCCACCAGCGGAACTTCGGGACAGGGGAAGAACATTCAGTACTTC. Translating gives CATSGTSGQGKNIQYF.

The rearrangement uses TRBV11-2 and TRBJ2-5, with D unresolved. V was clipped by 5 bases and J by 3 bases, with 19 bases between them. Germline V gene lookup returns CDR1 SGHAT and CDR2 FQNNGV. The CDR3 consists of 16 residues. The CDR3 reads CASSRGRGRSEETQYF. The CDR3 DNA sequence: TGTGCCAGCAGCCGAGGACGTGGACGCTCAGAAGAGACCCAGTACTTC.

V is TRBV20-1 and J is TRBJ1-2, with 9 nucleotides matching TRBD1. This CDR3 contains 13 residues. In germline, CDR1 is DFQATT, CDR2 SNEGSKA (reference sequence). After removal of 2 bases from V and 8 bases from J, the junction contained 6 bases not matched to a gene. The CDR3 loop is CSARPGQGWGYTF. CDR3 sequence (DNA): TGCAGTGCTAGACCGGGACAGGGATGGGGCTACACCTTC.

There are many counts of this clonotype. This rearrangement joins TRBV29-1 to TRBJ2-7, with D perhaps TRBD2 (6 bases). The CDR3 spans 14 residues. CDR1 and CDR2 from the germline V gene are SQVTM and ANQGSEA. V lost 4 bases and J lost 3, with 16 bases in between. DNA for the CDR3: TGCAGCGTTGTCGGGGGACGCTCAAACTACGAGCAGTACTTC. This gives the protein CSVVGGRSNYEQYF.

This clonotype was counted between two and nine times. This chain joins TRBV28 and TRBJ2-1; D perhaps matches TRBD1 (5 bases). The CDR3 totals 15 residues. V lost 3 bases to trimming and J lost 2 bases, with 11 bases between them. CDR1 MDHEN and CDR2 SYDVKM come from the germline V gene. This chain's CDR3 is CASSLSDSTYNEQFF. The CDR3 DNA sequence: TGTGCCAGCAGTTTGTCCGACAGTACCTACAATGAGCAGTTCTTC.

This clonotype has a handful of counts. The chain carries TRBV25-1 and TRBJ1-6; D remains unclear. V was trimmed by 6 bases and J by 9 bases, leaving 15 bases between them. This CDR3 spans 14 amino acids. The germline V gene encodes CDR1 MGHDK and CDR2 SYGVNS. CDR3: CASRSSLEGSPLHF. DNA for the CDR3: TGTGCCAGCAGAAGTTCGTTGGAAGGTTCACCCCTCCACTTT. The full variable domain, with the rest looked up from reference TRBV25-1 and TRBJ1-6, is EADIYQTPRYLVIGTGKKITLECSQTMGHDKMYWYQQDPGMELHLIHYSYGVNSTEKGDLSSESTVSRIRTEHFPLTLESARPSHTSQYLCASRSSLEGSPLHFGNGTRLTVT.

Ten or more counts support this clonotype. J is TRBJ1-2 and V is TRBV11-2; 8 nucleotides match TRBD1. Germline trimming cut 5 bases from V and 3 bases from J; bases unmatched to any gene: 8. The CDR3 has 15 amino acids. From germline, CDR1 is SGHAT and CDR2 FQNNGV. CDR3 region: CASSLRLTGDYGYTF. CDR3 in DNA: TGTGCCAGCAGCCTAAGACTGACAGGGGACTATGGCTACACCTTC.

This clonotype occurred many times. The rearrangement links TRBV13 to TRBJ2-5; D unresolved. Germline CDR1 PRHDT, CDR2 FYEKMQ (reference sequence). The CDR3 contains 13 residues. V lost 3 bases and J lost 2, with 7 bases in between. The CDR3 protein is CASSFRPQETQYF. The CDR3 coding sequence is TGTGCCAGCAGCTTTAGACCACAAGAGACCCAGTACTTC.

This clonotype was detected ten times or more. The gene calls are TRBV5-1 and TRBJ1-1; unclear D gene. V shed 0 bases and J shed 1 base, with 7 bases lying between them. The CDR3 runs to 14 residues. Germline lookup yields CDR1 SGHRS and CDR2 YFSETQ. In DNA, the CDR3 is TGCGCCAGCAGCTTGGGGGCGACGAACACTGAAGCTTTCTTT. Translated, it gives CASSLGATNTEAFF.

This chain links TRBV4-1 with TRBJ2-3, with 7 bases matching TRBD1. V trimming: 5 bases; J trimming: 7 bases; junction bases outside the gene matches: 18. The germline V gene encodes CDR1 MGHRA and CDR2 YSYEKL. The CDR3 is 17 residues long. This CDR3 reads CASSTSRTGRGGNTQYF. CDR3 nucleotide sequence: TGCGCCAGCAGCACCTCCCGGACAGGACGAGGGGGAAATACGCAGTATTTT.

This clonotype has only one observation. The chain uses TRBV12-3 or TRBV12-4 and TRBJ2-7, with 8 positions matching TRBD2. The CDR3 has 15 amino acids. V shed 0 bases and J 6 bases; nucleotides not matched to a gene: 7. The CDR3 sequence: CASSLALSTSAEQYF. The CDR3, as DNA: TGTGCCAGCAGTTTAGCGCTATCGACTAGCGCCGAGCAGTACTTC.

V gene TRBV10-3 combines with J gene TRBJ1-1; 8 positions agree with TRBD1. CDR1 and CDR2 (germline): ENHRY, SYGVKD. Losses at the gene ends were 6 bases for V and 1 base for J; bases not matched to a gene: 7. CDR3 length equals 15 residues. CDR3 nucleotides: TGTGCCATCAGACCGCGGGGGACAGGGAACACTGAAGCTTTCTTT. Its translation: CAIRPRGTGNTEAFF.